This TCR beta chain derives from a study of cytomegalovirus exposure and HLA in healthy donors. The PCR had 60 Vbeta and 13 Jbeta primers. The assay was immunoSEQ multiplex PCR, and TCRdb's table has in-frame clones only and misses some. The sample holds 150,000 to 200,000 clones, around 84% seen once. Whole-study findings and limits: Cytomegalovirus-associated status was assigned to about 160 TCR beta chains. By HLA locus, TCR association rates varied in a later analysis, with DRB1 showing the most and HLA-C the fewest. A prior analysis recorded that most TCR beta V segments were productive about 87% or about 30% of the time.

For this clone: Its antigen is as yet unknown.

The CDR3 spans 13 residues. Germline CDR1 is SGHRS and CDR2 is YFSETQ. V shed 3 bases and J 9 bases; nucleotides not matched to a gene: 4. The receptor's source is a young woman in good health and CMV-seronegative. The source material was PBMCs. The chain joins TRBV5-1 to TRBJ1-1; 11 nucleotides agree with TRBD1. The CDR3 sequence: CASSSGDRGKAFF. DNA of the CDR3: TGCGCCAGCAGCTCGGGGGACAGGGGGAAAGCTTTCTTT.